A single sample gave rise to the 29 T cell receptor beta chains below, sequenced in a study of blood T cell repertoires in COVID-19. Profiling relied on immunoSEQ multiplex PCR, and the TCRdb table lists in-frame clones only, not all of them. The sample carries approximately 160,000 clones, 75% to 90% recorded once. The sequencing sample was made of PBMCs or T cells enriched from blood (not recorded which). These TCRs come from a woman aged 45-60 years who had recovered from COVID-19.

This clone showed up just once. V is TRBV13 and J is TRBJ1-6, with D hard to call. V was trimmed by 5 bases and J by 3 bases, leaving 14 bases between them. CDR3 length: 16 amino acids. CDR1 is PRHDT, CDR2 FYEKMQ, per germline (reference sequence). The CDR3: CASSENLGGYNSPLHF. The CDR3 nucleotides are TGTGCCAGCAGCGAGAACTTAGGAGGCTATAATTCACCCCTCCACTTT.

This chain connects TRBV3-1 (or the pseudogene TRBV3-2) to TRBJ1-2, with 7 bases lining up with TRBD1. CDR3 length equals 16 residues. After removal of 4 bases from V and 4 bases from J, the junction contained 12 bases not matched to a gene. Germline V gives CDR1 LGHDT, CDR2 YNNKEL (reference sequence). The CDR3, as DNA: TGTGCCAGCAGCCGGGGTGTCGATGACAGGGTCTATGGCTACACCTTC. Its translation is CASSRGVDDRVYGYTF.

The chain is built from TRBV30 and TRBJ1-5, with D perhaps TRBD1 (5 bases). CDR3 length: 13 residues. CDR1 is GTSNPN and CDR2 is SVGIG in the germline V gene (reference sequence). The V end lost 2 bases, the J end lost 3 bases, and 8 bases lay between the germline ends. The CDR3 sequence is CAWSRGDNQPQHF. The CDR3 bases are TGTGCCTGGAGTCGGGGGGACAATCAGCCCCAGCATTTT.

The chain couples TRBV7-8 to TRBJ2-5; possible D gene TRBD2, 5 bases. The V and J ends lost 4 bases and 4 bases respectively, with 13 bases between them. The CDR3 runs to 14 residues. CDR1 and CDR2 (germline): SGHVS, FQNEAQ. CDR3 sequence (DNA): TGTGCCAGCAGCTACCTAAACAGCGGAGAGACCCAGTACTTC. This sequence encodes CASSYLNSGETQYF. Based on the CDR3 plus reference TRBV7-8 and TRBJ2-5, the full variable domain is GAGVSQSPRYKVAKRGQDVALRCDPISGHVSLFWYQQALGQGPEFLTYFQNEAQLDKSGLPSDRFFAERPEGSVSTLKIQRTQQEDSAVYLCASSYLNSGETQYFGPGTRLLVL.

The chain carries TRBV2 and TRBJ1-5; TRBD1 might be the D (6 bases). Trimming stripped 5 bases from V and 11 bases from J, with 10 bases between. Germline CDR1 SNHLY, CDR2 FYNNEI. The CDR3 covers 11 residues. The CDR3 reads CASSYRVSQHF. In nucleotides, the CDR3 is TGTGCCAGCAGTTACAGGGTCTCCCAGCATTTT. The variable domain in full, completed from reference TRBV2 and TRBJ1-5, reads EPEVTQTPSHQVTQMGQEVILRCVPISNHLYFYWYRQILGQKVEFLVSFYNNEISEKSEIFDDQFSVERPDGSNFTLKIRSTKLEDSAMYFCASSYRVSQHFGDGTRLSIL.

This clone was picked up a small number of times. The chain couples TRBV11-2 to TRBJ1-1; D might be TRBD1 (6 bases). The germline V and J ends were trimmed by 4 bases and 7 bases, with 13 bases remaining between them. This CDR3 comprises 13 residues. CDR1 is SGHAT, CDR2 FQNNGV, per germline. CDR3 bases: TGTGCCAGCAGCTCACAAACAGGGAATGAAGCTTTCTTT. Its translation is CASSSQTGNEAFF.

The CDR3 DNA reads as TGTGCCAGCAGCTTAGGAGGGGGACCCGCTAACTATGGCTACACCTTC. Translation gives CASSLGGGPANYGYTF. The J gene is TRBJ1-2, the V gene TRBV7-8; maybe TRBD1 (6 bases). The CDR3 covers 16 residues. The V gene lost 1 base and the J gene lost 0 bases, with 12 bases spanning the gap. Germline V lookup: CDR1 SGHVS, CDR2 FQNEAQ. Drawing the rest from reference TRBV7-8 and TRBJ1-2, the complete variable domain is GAGVSQSPRYKVAKRGQDVALRCDPISGHVSLFWYQQALGQGPEFLTYFQNEAQLDKSGLPSDRFFAERPEGSVSTLKIQRTQQEDSAVYLCASSLGGGPANYGYTFGSGTRLTVV.

The genes are TRBV12-3 or TRBV12-4 and TRBJ1-5; possible D gene TRBD1, 6 bases. Trimming pared 6 bases from V and 7 bases from J, leaving 10 bases between. The CDR3 totals 12 residues. The CDR3 sequence is CASSPDSQPQHF. DNA for the CDR3: TGTGCCAGCAGCCCGGACAGCCAGCCCCAGCATTTT.

The chain couples TRBV19 to TRBJ2-4; the match to TRBD1 covers 7 bases. The CDR3 totals 15 residues. V lost 3 bases, J lost 4 bases, and 6 bases stayed unmatched. In germline, CDR1 is LNHDA, CDR2 SQIVND (reference sequence). The CDR3 region is CASSINRGIKNIQYF. CDR3 DNA sequence: TGTGCCAGTAGTATTAACAGGGGTATTAAAAACATTCAGTACTTC.

This clone has only a few counts. The chain employs TRBV28 and TRBJ1-6; 8 nucleotides align to TRBD1. This CDR3 has 14 residues. Per the germline V gene, CDR1 is MDHEN and CDR2 is SYDVKM. With 2 bases clipped from V and 9 bases from J, the junction kept 3 bases outside the gene matches. CDR3 sequence: CASSLQGARSPLHF. Here the CDR3 DNA reads TGTGCCAGCAGTTTACAGGGGGCACGTTCACCCCTCCACTTT.

The V call is TRBV18, the J call TRBJ1-3; D unclear. The CDR3 runs to 15 residues. Trimming pared 5 bases from V and 0 bases from J, leaving 11 bases between. Germline CDR1 and CDR2: KGHSH and LQKENI. In nucleotides, the CDR3 is TGTGCCAGCTCAGCCGGGTCCAACTCTGGAAACACCATATATTTT. Translation: CASSAGSNSGNTIYF.

The chain combines TRBV5-1 with TRBJ2-3; 10 positions match TRBD2. CDR1 and CDR2 (germline): SGHRS, YFSETQ. The CDR3 is 16 residues long. With 4 bases clipped from V and 8 bases from J, the junction kept 13 bases outside the gene matches. Here the CDR3 reads CASSPEAGGPYGTQYF. CDR3 DNA sequence: TGCGCCAGCAGCCCTGAAGCGGGGGGGCCTTACGGTACGCAGTATTTT. The whole variable domain, remainder taken from reference TRBV5-1 and TRBJ2-3, is KAGVTQTPRYLIKTRGQQVTLSCSPISGHRSVSWYQQTPGQGLQFLFEYFSETQRNKGNFPGRFSGRQFSNSRSEMNVSTLELGDSALYLCASSPEAGGPYGTQYFGPGTRLTVL.

The rearrangement links TRBV5-1 to TRBJ2-1; 8 bases are shared with TRBD1. Germline trimming cut 3 bases from V and 8 bases from J; bases unmatched to any gene: 10. CDR3 length: 15 residues. Germline-derived CDR1 and CDR2 are SGHRS and YFSETQ. CDR3 sequence reads: CASSSTPTGEDEQFF. For the CDR3, the DNA is TGCGCCAGCAGCTCCACCCCGACAGGGGAGGATGAGCAGTTCTTC.

V and J are TRBV12-3 or TRBV12-4 and TRBJ1-5; D ambiguous. Trimming took off 6 bases at V and 9 bases at J, with 12 bases between the two ends. This CDR3 has 12 amino acids. CDR3 sequence: CASSRATGPQHF. The CDR3 nucleotides read TGTGCCAGCAGCCGCGCAACCGGGCCCCAGCATTTT.

This chain uses TRBV29-1 with TRBJ1-2; a possible D gene is TRBD1 (5 bases). The V end was cut by 6 bases, the J end by 5 bases, with 16 bases between. In germline, CDR1 is SQVTM, CDR2 ANQGSEA. The CDR3 loop spans 13 amino acids. This CDR3 reads CSVDEGGGYGYTF. The CDR3 nucleotides are TGCAGCGTGGATGAAGGTGGGGGGTATGGCTACACCTTC.

The chain joins TRBV9 to TRBJ1-6; 7 bases fit TRBD1. The CDR3 contains 16 residues. CDR1 and CDR2 from the germline V gene are SGDLS and YYNGEE. The V gene end was trimmed by 5 bases and the J gene end by 2 bases; junction bases not matched to a gene: 7. The CDR3 nucleotides read TGTGCCAGCAGTCCCCATGACAGGGCCTATAATTCACCCCTCCACTTT. It codes for CASSPHDRAYNSPLHF.

J is TRBJ2-1 and V is TRBV12-3 or TRBV12-4, with D possibly TRBD1 on 6 matching bases. The V gene lost 5 bases and the J gene lost 2 bases, with 7 bases spanning the gap. CDR3 length equals 13 residues. As DNA, the CDR3 is TGTGCCAGCAGTCGACAGGCCTACAATGAGCAGTTCTTC. It is translated as CASSRQAYNEQFF.

V and J are TRBV9 and TRBJ2-1; possibly TRBD2 for D (5 bases). V was shortened by 4 bases and J by 9 bases, with 11 bases between the two germline ends. The CDR3 extends over 12 amino acids. CDR1 is SGDLS and CDR2 is YYNGEE in the germline V gene. CDR3: CASSPGSGEQFF. The CDR3 DNA sequence: TGTGCCAGCAGCCCGGGGAGCGGTGAGCAGTTCTTC.

The rearrangement joins TRBV15 to TRBJ2-4; D might be TRBD1 (5 bases). The CDR3 length is 16 residues. The V gene's germline CDR1 is LNHNV and CDR2 YYDKDF (reference sequence). V dropped 2 bases and J dropped 8 bases, with 19 bases sitting between them. CDR3 region: CATSRIQGQGPDIQYF. CDR3 nucleotides: TGTGCCACCAGCAGAATTCAAGGGCAGGGCCCGGACATTCAGTACTTC.

As DNA, the CDR3 is TGCGCCAGCAGCGACAACCCCTCACAGGGTTTATCCTACGAGCAGTACGTC. Encoded protein: CASSDNPSQGLSYEQYV. The rearrangement links TRBV5-1 to TRBJ2-7, with D possibly matching TRBD1 (6 bases). With 4 bases removed from V and 1 base from J, the gap between germline ends came to 21 bases. There are 17 residues in the CDR3. Germline assignment: CDR1 SGHRS and CDR2 YFSETQ.

The chain employs TRBV7-2 and TRBJ1-4, with D uncertain. Germline lookup yields CDR1 SGHTA and CDR2 FQGNSA. This CDR3 spans 16 amino acids. With 1 base removed from V and 5 bases from J, the gap between germline ends came to 14 bases. CDR3 coding DNA: TGTGCCAGCAGCTTAGGGGGAGGGTTCGGGAATGAAAAACTGTTTTTT. This sequence encodes CASSLGGGFGNEKLFF.

The chain uses TRBV4-1 and TRBJ2-3; 11 bases agree with TRBD2. The trim removed 3 bases at V and 4 bases at J, leaving 18 bases unmatched. Germline CDR1 reads MGHRA; CDR2 reads YSYEKL. The CDR3 consists of 20 residues. The CDR3 here is CASSQAPGIFLAGGPDTQYF. Here the CDR3 DNA reads TGCGCCAGCAGCCAGGCACCCGGGATATTTCTAGCGGGGGGCCCAGATACGCAGTATTTT.

V and J are TRBV30 and TRBJ2-3; 10 bases match TRBD2. The CDR3 spans 15 residues. Trimming removed 2 bases from V and 6 bases from J; junction bases left unmatched: 8. Germline CDR1 reads GTSNPN; CDR2 reads SVGIG (reference sequence). The CDR3, as DNA: TGTGCCTGGAGTCCGGGACTAGCGTCAACGGATACGCAGTATTTT. It translates to CAWSPGLASTDTQYF.

The V and J genes are TRBV6-2 or TRBV6-3 and TRBJ2-1, with TRBD2 matching 12 bases. Losses at the gene ends were 2 bases for V and 7 bases for J; bases not matched to a gene: 15. Germline V gives CDR1 MNHEY, CDR2 SVGEGT. The length of the CDR3 is 19 residues. The DNA of the CDR3 is TGTGCCAGCAGTTACCCCGGACAGGGAAGGACTAGCGGGATTAATGAGCAGTTCTTC. Protein sequence: CASSYPGQGRTSGINEQFF.

The chain couples TRBV6-5 to TRBJ1-1; no firm D call. Germline values: CDR1 MNHEY, CDR2 SVGAGI. The CDR3 runs 14 residues. V gave up 2 bases and J gave up 5 bases, with 12 bases separating them. Written as DNA, the CDR3 is TGTGCCAGCAGTTACGAGACACCCATAACTGAAGCTTTCTTT. This codes for CASSYETPITEAFF.

J is TRBJ1-2 and V is TRBV27; 8 bases are a match to TRBD1. Germline CDR1 and CDR2: MNHEY and SMNVEV (reference sequence). J lost 2 bases, V lost 1 base, and 3 bases had no gene match. This CDR3 is built from 15 residues. CDR3 nucleotide sequence: TGTGCCAGCAGTTTATGGGCAGGGGGCAACTATGGCTACACCTTC. This sequence encodes CASSLWAGGNYGYTF.

The genes are TRBV27 and TRBJ2-2; D is uncertain. Germline CDR1 reads MNHEY; CDR2 reads SMNVEV (reference sequence). Trimming shortened V by 0 bases and J by 0 bases, and 5 bases separated the two germline ends. This CDR3 spans 15 amino acids. The CDR3 is CASSLSSANTGELFF. The CDR3 DNA reads TGTGCCAGCAGTTTATCTTCGGCGAACACCGGGGAGCTGTTTTTT.

The genes are TRBV7-2 and TRBJ2-5; possibly TRBD1 for D (6 bases). Germline lookup yields CDR1 SGHTA and CDR2 FQGNSA. This CDR3 comprises 13 residues. V was trimmed by 4 bases and J by 5 bases, leaving 11 bases between them. In nucleotides, the CDR3 is TGTGCCAGCAGCTCAGACAGGAGGGAGACCCAGTACTTC. This sequence encodes CASSSDRRETQYF. Filled out from reference TRBV7-2 and TRBJ2-5, the complete variable domain reads GAGVSQSPSNKVTEKGKDVELRCDPISGHTALYWYRQSLGQGLEFLIYFQGNSAPDKSGLPSDRFSAERTGGSVSTLTIQRTQQEDSAVYLCASSSDRRETQYFGPGTRLLVL.

This clone was seen a few times. This sequence joins TRBV28 and TRBJ1-5; TRBD1 aligns across 8 bases. CDR3 length: 16 amino acids. Germline lookup yields CDR1 MDHEN and CDR2 SYDVKM. The J segment lost 6 bases and the V segment lost 5 bases, leaving 12 bases of the junction unmatched. The CDR3 DNA reads TGTGCCAGCAGTACACCGGGACAGGCGTTATCTCAGCCCCAGCATTTT. It codes for CASSTPGQALSQPQHF.